This TCR beta chain appears in the sequencing data of a study of OX40 agonist ivuxolimab in advanced cancers. Across the study: The study treated patients with ivuxolimab, an agonistic anti-OX40 (CD134) antibody. Dosing consisted of intravenous ivuxolimab at 0.01 to 10 mg/kg every 2 weeks. Findings of the study overall: Partly responding patients at 0.1-3.0 mg/kg showed some of the smallest clonal expansion. In the 0.1 to 3.0 mg/kg range, CD4+ and CD8+ blood T cells had expanded clonally by week 6.

V shed 8 bases and J shed 3 bases, with 8 bases lying between them. Germline CDR1 reads MNHNY; CDR2 reads SVGAGI (reference sequence). The CDR3 contains 12 residues. Assay used: immunoSEQ multiplex PCR; TCRdb lists only in-frame clones, some missing. The sample has 15,000 to 20,000 clones, 60% to 85% seen once. For this clone: Its specificity is not known.

This clonotype was obtained from an adult with an advanced solid tumor such as melanoma, head and neck, liver or kidney cancer. The specimen was CD4+ or CD8+ T cells sorted from blood, collected in a trial of the OX40 agonist ivuxolimab. V and J are TRBV6-6 and TRBJ2-1, with D unresolved. The CDR3 bases are TGTGCCAGCGCCCGGGTCTACAATGAGCAGTTCTTC. It encodes CASARVYNEQFF.